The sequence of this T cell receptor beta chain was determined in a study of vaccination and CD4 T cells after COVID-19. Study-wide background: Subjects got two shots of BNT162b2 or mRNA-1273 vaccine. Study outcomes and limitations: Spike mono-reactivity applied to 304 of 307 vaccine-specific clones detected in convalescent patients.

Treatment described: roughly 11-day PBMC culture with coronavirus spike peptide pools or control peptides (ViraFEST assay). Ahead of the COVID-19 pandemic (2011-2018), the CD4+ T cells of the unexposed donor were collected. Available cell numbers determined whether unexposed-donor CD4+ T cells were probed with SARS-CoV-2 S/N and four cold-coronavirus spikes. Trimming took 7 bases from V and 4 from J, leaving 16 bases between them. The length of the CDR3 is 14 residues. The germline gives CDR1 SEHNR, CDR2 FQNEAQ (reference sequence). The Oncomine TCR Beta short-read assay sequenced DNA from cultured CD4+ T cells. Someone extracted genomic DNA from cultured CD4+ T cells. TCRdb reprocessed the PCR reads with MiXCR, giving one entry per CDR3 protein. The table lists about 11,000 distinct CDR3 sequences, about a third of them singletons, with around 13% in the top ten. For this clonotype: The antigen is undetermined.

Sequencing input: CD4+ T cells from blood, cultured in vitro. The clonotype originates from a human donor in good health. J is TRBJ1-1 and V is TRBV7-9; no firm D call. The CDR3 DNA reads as TGTGCCAGCAACTTTATCGGGGTGGGCACTGAAGCTTTCTTT. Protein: CASNFIGVGTEAFF.